This T cell receptor beta chain appears in the sequencing data of a study of blood T cells in healthy people across ages. On this clonotype: The antigen is undetermined.

Study-level results: Whereas aged donors had fewer naive CD4+ cells, long-lived donors had more of them and higher diversity. Diversity estimated from one million T cells was considered an underestimate.

The V end lost 2 bases, the J end lost 12 bases, and 8 bases lay between the germline ends. The V gene's germline CDR1 is SGHTA and CDR2 FQGNSA. CDR3 length: 11 residues. Together with a sample-barcoded 5' primer, a J-beta primer mix was included in a second PCR lasting about 7 to 11 cycles. Template switching added a 12-random-nucleotide identifier to every cDNA molecule. TCRdb redid the calling of the 5' RACE reads with MiXCR, one entry per CDR3 protein. The sample lists hundreds of thousands of distinct CDR3 sequences, 45% to 50% seen once, with under 35% in the top ten. The chain combines TRBV7-2 with TRBJ2-1; D is uncertain. The sequence was collected from a woman aged 55-70 years in good health. The sequenced material came from blood. This CDR3 reads CASSLSPRQFF. CDR3 bases: TGTGCCAGCAGCTTAAGCCCCAGGCAGTTCTTC. Drawing the rest from reference TRBV7-2 and TRBJ2-1, the complete variable domain is GAGVSQSPSNKVTEKGKDVELRCDPISGHTALYWYRQSLGQGLEFLIYFQGNSAPDKSGLPSDRFSAERTGGSVSTLTIQRTQQEDSAVYLCASSLSPRQFFGPGTRLTVL.